The rows below give T cell receptor beta chains drawn from one sample of a study of blood T cell repertoires in COVID-19. This table comes from immunoSEQ multiplex PCR, and its TCRdb copy is limited to in-frame clones, with some not included. The table lists under 450,000 clones, roughly 87% of them singletons, with about 5% in the top ten. Material: PBMCs or T cells enriched from blood (not recorded which). These receptors all stem from a woman aged 50 to 60 who had recovered from COVID-19. Each CDR3 is given with its conserved first and last residue. D genes are given only for firm matches. Clone size, where shown, is once, few, many, or a class for clones that have expanded.

len	j_gene	v_gene	abundance	d_gene	CDR3aa	CDR3nt
16	TRBJ2-6	TRBV4-1	NA	NA	CASSQDTTTGANVLTF	TGCGCCAGCAGCCAAGATACTACCACTGGGGCCAACGTCCTGACTTTC
17	TRBJ1-6	TRBV7-9	NA	TRBD1	CASTQESGGQINSPLHF	TGTGCCAGCACCCAAGAGTCTGGGGGACAGATCAATTCACCCCTCCACTTT
15	TRBJ1-2	TRBV5-6	NA	NA	CASSGRGSTPIGYTF	TGTGCCAGCAGCGGGAGGGGATCCACCCCTATTGGCTACACCTTC
14	TRBJ1-1	TRBV18	NA	NA	CASSPSYENTEAFF	TGTGCCAGCTCACCGAGTTATGAGAACACTGAAGCTTTCTTT
14	TRBJ2-2	TRBV2	NA	NA	CASTSGMSTGELFF	TGTGCCAGCACGTCAGGGATGAGCACCGGGGAGCTGTTTTTT
13	TRBJ2-5	TRBV10-3	few	NA	CAISERGEETQYF	TGTGCCATCAGTGAAAGAGGTGAAGAGACCCAGTACTTC
15	TRBJ2-3	TRBV7-3	NA	TRBD1	CASSSDRGGTDTQYF	TGTGCCAGCAGCTCGGACAGGGGGGGCACAGATACGCAGTATTTT
16	TRBJ1-1	TRBV4-1	NA	TRBD1	CASSQEWARGYTEAFF	TGCGCCAGCAGCCAAGAGTGGGCCAGGGGGTACACTGAAGCTTTCTTT
15	TRBJ1-3	TRBV13	NA	NA	CASSFRDIPGNTIYF	TGTGCCAGCAGCTTCCGGGATATACCTGGAAACACCATATATTTT
16	TRBJ1-3	TRBV7-2	once	NA	CASSLVGRYSGNTIYF	TGTGCCAGCAGCTTAGTTGGTCGCTACTCTGGAAACACCATATATTTT
12	TRBJ1-2	TRBV12-3/TRBV12-4	NA	NA	CASSPAGRGYTF	TGTGCCAGCAGTCCCGCGGGGCGTGGCTACACCTTC
13	TRBJ1-1	TRBV7-2	NA	NA	CASSFGTSTEAFF	TGTGCCAGCAGCTTCGGTACGTCTACTGAAGCTTTCTTT
14	TRBJ2-1	TRBV3-1/TRBV3-2	NA	TRBD2	CASSQGASGNEQFF	TGTGCCAGCAGCCAAGGGGCTAGCGGGAATGAGCAGTTCTTC
16	TRBJ1-5	TRBV19	NA	NA	CASSIEVQGGNQPQHF	TGTGCCAGTAGTATAGAGGTACAGGGTGGCAATCAGCCCCAGCATTTT
13	TRBJ2-5	TRBV5-8	NA	NA	CASSLSGMETQYF	TGTGCCAGCAGCTTGTCGGGGATGGAGACCCAGTACTTC
15	TRBJ2-2	TRBV2	NA	NA	CASSVERGSTGELFF	TGTGCCAGCAGTGTCGAAAGGGGGAGTACCGGGGAGCTGTTTTTT
11	TRBJ2-3	TRBV20-1	few	NA	CSASPGDTQYF	TGCAGTGCTAGCCCGGGGGATACGCAGTATTTT
12	TRBJ1-1	TRBV30	NA	NA	CAWSVQVTEAFF	TGTGCCTGGAGTGTACAGGTAACTGAAGCTTTCTTT
14	TRBJ2-2	TRBV3-1/TRBV3-2	once	TRBD1	CASSQSQGAGELFF	TGTGCCAGCAGCCAATCCCAGGGGGCCGGGGAGCTGTTTTTT
13	TRBJ1-2	TRBV6-5	NA	NA	CASSPGGGYGYTF	TGTGCCAGCAGCCCCGGCGGGGGGTATGGCTACACCTTC
16	TRBJ2-2	TRBV7-9	NA	NA	CASSTNRILNTGELFF	TGTGCCAGCAGCACAAACAGGATTCTGAACACCGGGGAGCTGTTTTTT
19	TRBJ1-4	TRBV19	once	NA	CASRTAHGVRGFTNEKLFF	TGTGCCAGTAGAACCGCACACGGGGTCAGGGGCTTTACTAATGAAAAACTGTTTTTT
13	TRBJ1-2	TRBV30	NA	NA	CAWSVFGEGGYTF	TGTGCCTGGAGTGTATTTGGGGAGGGGGGCTACACCTTC
16	TRBJ1-3	TRBV9	NA	NA	CASSVDAVLRGNTIYF	TGTGCCAGCAGCGTAGACGCGGTCCTTAGAGGAAACACCATATATTTT
15	TRBJ1-2	TRBV6-2/TRBV6-3	NA	NA	CASSYSISGVGGYTF	TGTGCCAGCAGTTACTCGATATCAGGGGTTGGTGGCTACACCTTC
14	TRBJ2-1	TRBV10-1	NA	NA	CASGQGRKYNEQFF	TGCGCCAGCGGCCAGGGGCGGAAATACAATGAGCAGTTCTTC